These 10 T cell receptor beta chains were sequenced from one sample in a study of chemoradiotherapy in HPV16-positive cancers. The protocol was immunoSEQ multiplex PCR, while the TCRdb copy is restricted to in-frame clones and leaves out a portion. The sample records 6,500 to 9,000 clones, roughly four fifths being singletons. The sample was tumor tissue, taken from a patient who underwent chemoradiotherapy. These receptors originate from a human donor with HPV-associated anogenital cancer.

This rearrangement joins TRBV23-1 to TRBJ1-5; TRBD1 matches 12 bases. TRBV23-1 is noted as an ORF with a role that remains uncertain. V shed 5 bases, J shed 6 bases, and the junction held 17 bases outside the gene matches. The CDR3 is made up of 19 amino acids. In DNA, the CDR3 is TGCGCCAGCAGTAAATACATCCCCCGCCGGGACAGGGGGCTTCAGCCCCAGCATTTT. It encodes CASSKYIPRRDRGLQPQHF.

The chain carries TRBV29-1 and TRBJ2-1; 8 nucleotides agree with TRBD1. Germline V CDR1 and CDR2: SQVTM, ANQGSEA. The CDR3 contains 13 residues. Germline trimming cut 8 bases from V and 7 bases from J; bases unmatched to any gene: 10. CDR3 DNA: TGCAGCCCCTCCAGGACAGGGAAAAATGAGCAGTTCTTC. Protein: CSPSRTGKNEQFF.

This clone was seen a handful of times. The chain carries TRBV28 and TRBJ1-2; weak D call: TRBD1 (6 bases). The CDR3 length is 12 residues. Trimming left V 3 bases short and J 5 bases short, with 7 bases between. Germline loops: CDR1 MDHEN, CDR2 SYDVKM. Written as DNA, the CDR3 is TGTGCCAGCAGTTTTCAGGGGTATGGCTACACCTTC. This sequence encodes CASSFQGYGYTF.

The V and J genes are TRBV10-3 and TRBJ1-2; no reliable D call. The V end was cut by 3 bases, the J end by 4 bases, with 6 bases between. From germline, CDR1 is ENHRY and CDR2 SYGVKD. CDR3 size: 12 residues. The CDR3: CAISEQSYGYTF. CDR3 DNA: TGTGCCATCAGTGAACAGAGCTATGGCTACACCTTC.

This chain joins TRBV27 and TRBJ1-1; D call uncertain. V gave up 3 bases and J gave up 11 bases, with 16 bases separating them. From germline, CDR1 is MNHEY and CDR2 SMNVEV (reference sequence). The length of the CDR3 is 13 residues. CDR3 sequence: CASSLNSVGRAFF. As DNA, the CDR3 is TGTGCCAGCAGTTTGAATAGCGTAGGCAGGGCTTTCTTT.

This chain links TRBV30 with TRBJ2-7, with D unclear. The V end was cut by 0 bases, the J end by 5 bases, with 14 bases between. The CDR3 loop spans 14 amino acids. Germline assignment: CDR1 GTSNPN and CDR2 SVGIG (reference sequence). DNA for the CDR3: TGTGCCTGGAGTGTGGGTTTACAAGGTAACGAGCAGTACTTC. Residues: CAWSVGLQGNEQYF.

The DNA of the CDR3 is TGTGCCAGCAGCTTAGGCGCTAGCGGGGGCTTCAACACCGGGGAGCTGTTTTTT. Amino acid sequence: CASSLGASGGFNTGELFF. This rearrangement joins TRBV7-9 to TRBJ2-2, with 10 bases matching TRBD2. With V trimmed by 1 base and J by 2 bases, 7 bases remained unmatched. The germline V gene encodes CDR1 SEHNR and CDR2 FQNEAQ (reference sequence). CDR3 length: 18 residues.

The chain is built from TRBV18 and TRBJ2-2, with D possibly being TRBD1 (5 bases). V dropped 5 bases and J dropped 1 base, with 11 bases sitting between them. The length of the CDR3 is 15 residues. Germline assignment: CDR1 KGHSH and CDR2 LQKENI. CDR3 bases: TGTGCCAGCTCATCGACAGTGGGGAACACCGGGGAGCTGTTTTTT. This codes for CASSSTVGNTGELFF.

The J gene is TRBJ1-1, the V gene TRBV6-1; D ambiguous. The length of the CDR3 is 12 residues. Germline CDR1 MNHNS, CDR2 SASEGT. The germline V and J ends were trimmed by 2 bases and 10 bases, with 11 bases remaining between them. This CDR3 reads CASSEPGAGAFF. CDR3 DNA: TGTGCCAGCAGTGAACCAGGCGCGGGAGCTTTCTTT.

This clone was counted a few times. This chain's CDR3 is CASSKGQGNTEAFF. CDR3 nucleotides: TGTGCCAGCAGTAAGGGACAGGGGAACACTGAAGCTTTCTTT. This chain connects TRBV6-5 to TRBJ1-1; TRBD1 matches 9 bases. V trimming: 5 bases; J trimming: 1 base; junction bases outside the gene matches: 2. Germline V gene data show CDR1 as MNHEY and CDR2 as SVGAGI. The CDR3 extends over 14 amino acids.